This T cell receptor (beta chain) is drawn from a study of blood T cell repertoires in COVID-19. Study summary: Sources were T cells, B-cell-depleted T cells, or PBMCs; the material itself was cDNA or gDNA.

Participants, about 18 to 90 years old, spanned under 30 US areas. Using immunoSEQ multiplex PCR, the repertoire was profiled, and TCRdb retains in-frame clones only, with some absent. The sample lists a few hundred thousand clones; around 84% were seen once. In germline, CDR1 is KGHSH, CDR2 LQKENI. The CDR3 contains 14 residues. The V gene end was trimmed by 3 bases and the J gene end by 8 bases; junction bases not matched to a gene: 5. The material sequenced was PBMCs or T cells enriched from blood (not recorded which). The TCR originated in a woman between 18 and 29 years old who had recovered from COVID-19. This rearrangement joins TRBV18 to TRBJ1-4; 8 bases fit TRBD1. This CDR3 reads CASSPRTGGEKLFF. The DNA of the CDR3 is TGTGCCAGCTCACCTCGAACAGGGGGAGAAAAACTGTTTTTT.